This T cell receptor beta chain was observed in a study of cytomegalovirus exposure and HLA in healthy donors. Findings and caveats of the study: A later analysis showed that HLA-associated TCR beta chains had undergone more clonal expansion than equally common others.

A multiplex PCR was run with 60 Vbeta primers and 13 Jbeta primers. TCRdb's copy holds only in-frame clones and misses some; the assay was immunoSEQ multiplex PCR. This repertoire includes 80,000 or so clones. Trimming pared 4 bases from V and 5 bases from J, leaving 16 bases between. The germline gives CDR1 SGHRS, CDR2 YFSETQ. The length of the CDR3 is 15 residues. In the case of this clone: The antigen is not known.

V is TRBV5-1 and J is TRBJ2-1; TRBD1 might be the D (5 bases). The origin of this receptor is a woman aged 25-40 years in good health and CMV-seronegative. Sequencing input: PBMCs. The CDR3 spells CASSVVGVRNNEQFF. The CDR3 DNA follows: TGCGCCAGCAGCGTAGTAGGGGTTAGGAACAATGAGCAGTTCTTC. Using reference TRBV5-1 and TRBJ2-1 for the parts outside the CDR3, the full variable domain is KAGVTQTPRYLIKTRGQQVTLSCSPISGHRSVSWYQQTPGQGLQFLFEYFSETQRNKGNFPGRFSGRQFSNSRSEMNVSTLELGDSALYLCASSVVGVRNNEQFFGPGTRLTVL.